The 8 T cell receptor beta chains below come from one sample, sequenced in a study of control samples from healthy donors and cancer patients. Repertoires were generated with immunoSEQ multiplex PCR, while TCRdb's copy carries only in-frame clones and drops some. The sample gives about 63,000 clones, 75% to 85% of which show up once; 4.5% to 7% is in the top ten. Sample: blood. The source is a middle-aged man in good health.

The V and J genes are TRBV4-3 and TRBJ1-2; D gene ambiguous. The CDR3 has 14 residues. Trimming took off 0 bases at V and 4 bases at J, with 9 bases between the two ends. Germline CDR1 LGHNA, CDR2 YSLEER. CDR3 in amino acids: CASSQDVASYGYTF. Here the CDR3 DNA reads TGCGCCAGCAGCCAAGATGTGGCTTCCTATGGCTACACCTTC.

This sequence joins TRBV5-5 and TRBJ1-6, with D tentatively TRBD1 (5 bases). The CDR3 has 15 residues. V was shortened by 4 bases and J by 7 bases, with 15 bases between the two germline ends. From germline, CDR1 is SGHKS and CDR2 YYEKEE (reference sequence). Written as DNA, the CDR3 is TGTGCCAGCAGCACCGCCCCGCGACAGAATTCACCCCTCCACTTT. As protein: CASSTAPRQNSPLHF.

This sequence joins TRBV10-2 and TRBJ2-1; 15 bases agree with TRBD2. The CDR3 contains 16 residues. Trimming took 1 base from V and 9 from J; bases not matched to a gene: 4. Germline CDR1 and CDR2: WSHSY and SAAADI. CDR3 bases: TGCGCCAGCAGTGAGTGGGGACTAGCGGGAGGTAGTGAGCAGTTCTTC. Protein sequence: CASSEWGLAGGSEQFF.

The CDR3 reads CASSQGRASGRGETQYF. For the CDR3, the DNA is TGTGCCAGCAGCCAAGGGCGGGCTAGCGGGAGGGGTGAGACCCAGTACTTC. The chain joins TRBV3-1 (or the pseudogene TRBV3-2) to TRBJ2-5; 12 bases line up with TRBD2. CDR1 is LGHDT, CDR2 YNNKEL, per germline (reference sequence). J was trimmed by 5 bases and V by 1 base; bases with no gene match: 8. CDR3 size: 17 residues.

The chain combines TRBV4-3 with TRBJ2-3; a weak D match, TRBD2 (6 bases). With 4 bases removed from V and 0 bases from J, the gap between germline ends came to 11 bases. The length of the CDR3 is 15 residues. Per the germline V gene, CDR1 is LGHNA and CDR2 is YSLEER. In nucleotides, the CDR3 is TGCGCCAGCAGCCCGAGCGGAGGGAGCACAGATACGCAGTATTTT. Encoded protein: CASSPSGGSTDTQYF.

In its sample, this clone was seen a few times. The gene calls are TRBV30 and TRBJ1-5; D is perhaps TRBD1 (6 bases). In germline, CDR1 is GTSNPN, CDR2 SVGIG (reference sequence). Trimming stripped 1 base from V and 6 bases from J, with 10 bases between. There are 13 residues in the CDR3. Here the CDR3 reads CAWSGGGIQPQHF. The CDR3 nucleotides read TGTGCCTGGAGTGGGGGGGGCATTCAGCCCCAGCATTTT.

The V call is TRBV5-4, the J call TRBJ1-2; 9 bases are shared with TRBD1. After removal of 3 bases from V and 6 bases from J, the junction contained 9 bases not matched to a gene. This CDR3 is 15 amino acids long. Germline loops: CDR1 SGHNT, CDR2 YYREEE (reference sequence). CDR3 sequence: CASSSQDRGVNGYTF. CDR3 nucleotides: TGTGCCAGCAGCTCCCAAGACAGGGGGGTCAATGGCTACACCTTC.

The V call is TRBV19, the J call TRBJ1-2, with TRBD1 as a possible D gene (5 bases). Deletions cut 4 bases from V and 9 bases from J, with 24 bases between. Germline CDR1 is LNHDA and CDR2 is SQIVND (reference sequence). The CDR3 contains 16 residues. The DNA of the CDR3 is TGTGCCAGTAGTACAAACCGGGGCAGGACGACTATGAGCTACACCTTC. Encoded protein: CASSTNRGRTTMSYTF. Complete variable domain (other parts from reference TRBV19 and TRBJ1-2): DGGITQSPKYLFRKEGQNVTLSCEQNLNHDAMYWYRQDPGQGLRLIYYSQIVNDFQKGDIAEGYSVSREKKESFPLTVTSAQKNPTAFYLCASSTNRGRTTMSYTFGSGTRLTVV.